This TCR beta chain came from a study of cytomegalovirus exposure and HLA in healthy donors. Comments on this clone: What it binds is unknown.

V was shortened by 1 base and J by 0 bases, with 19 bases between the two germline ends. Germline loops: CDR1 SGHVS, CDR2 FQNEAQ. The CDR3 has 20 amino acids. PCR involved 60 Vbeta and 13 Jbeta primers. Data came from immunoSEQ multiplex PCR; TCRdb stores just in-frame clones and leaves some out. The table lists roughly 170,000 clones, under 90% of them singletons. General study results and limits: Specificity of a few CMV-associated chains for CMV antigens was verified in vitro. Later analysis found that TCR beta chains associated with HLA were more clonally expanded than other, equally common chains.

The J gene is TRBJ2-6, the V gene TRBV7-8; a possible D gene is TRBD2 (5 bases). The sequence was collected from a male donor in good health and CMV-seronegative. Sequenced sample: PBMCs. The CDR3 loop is CASSLEGSVTRSSGANVLTF. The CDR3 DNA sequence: TGTGCCAGCAGCTTAGAAGGGAGTGTGACACGAAGCTCTGGGGCCAACGTCCTGACTTTC.